These 14 T cell receptor beta chains originate from one sample sequenced in a study of regulatory T cells in long-lasting Graves disease. Building the TCR beta libraries relied on iRepertoire HTBI primers, and CDR3 regions underwent Arm-PCR. MiXCR, applied by TCRdb to the multiplex PCR reads, yields one record per CDR3 protein. This sample carries 520,000 or so distinct CDR3 sequences, about 12% of them seen once, and the ten largest clones take almost 9%. Time point here: newly diagnosed GD, antithyroid drugs for less than 3 months. After RNA was extracted from PBMCs, the TCR library was made from it. The sample also formed part of further work on T cells in Graves' hyperthyroidism and ophthalmopathy.

The sequencing used peripheral blood mononuclear cells (PBMCs), collected at new diagnosis, from a patient treated with antithyroid drugs. The receptor set was obtained from a woman aged 30 to 39 with Graves disease.

The V gene is TRBV11-3, the J gene TRBJ1-2; D is perhaps TRBD1 (6 bases). The CDR3 has 13 residues. The V end was cut by 4 bases, the J end by 8 bases, with 14 bases between. Germline loops: CDR1 SGHNT, CDR2 YENEEA. The CDR3 here is CASSSPGAEGYTF. CDR3 coding DNA: TGTGCCAGCAGCTCTCCAGGGGCGGAGGGCTACACCTTC.

This clonotype was counted between two and nine times. One end of the junction fails to match germline, which may point to a read error. V usage is TRBV5-1 and J usage is TRBJ1-1, with TRBD1 identical over 7 bases. Germline V gene lookup returns CDR1 SGHRS and CDR2 YFSETQ. The CDR3 consists of 13 residues. This CDR3 reads CASSLAGGTEASF. Written as DNA, the CDR3 is TGCGCCAGCAGCTTGGCAGGGGGGACTGAAGCTTCCTTT.

This clonotype was seen at least ten times. The chain uses TRBV7-2 and TRBJ2-2; 8 positions match TRBD1. The CDR3 runs to 16 residues. Germline-derived CDR1 and CDR2 are SGHTA and FQGNSA. The V segment lost 1 base and the J segment 5 bases; nucleotides outside the gene matches: 6. The CDR3 nucleotides read TGTGCCAGCAGCTTAGTCCAGGGGGCGCAGACCGGGGAGCTGTTTTTT. Translating it yields CASSLVQGAQTGELFF.

This clonotype has just a few counts. The chain carries TRBV29-1 and TRBJ2-7, with TRBD2 as a possible D gene (6 bases). The ends were cut back, 0 bases at V and 2 bases at J, with 14 bases in the middle. This CDR3 has 15 amino acids. CDR1 is SQVTM, CDR2 ANQGSEA, per germline. In DNA, the CDR3 is TGCAGCGTTGAAGATTGGGGGGAGAGTGCCTACGAGCAGTACTTC. It specifies CSVEDWGESAYEQYF.

The sample holds a few counts of this clonotype. V usage is TRBV6-5 and J usage is TRBJ1-5; D remains unclear. Looked up from germline, CDR1 is MNHEY and CDR2 is SVGAGI. CDR3 length equals 15 residues. Trimming took off 3 bases at V and 2 bases at J, with 11 bases between the two ends. The CDR3 reads CASSYERAGNQPQHF. CDR3 coding DNA: TGTGCCAGCAGTTATGAGCGGGCCGGCAATCAGCCCCAGCATTTT.

The chain employs TRBV6-5 and TRBJ2-3, with unresolved D. Germline values: CDR1 MNHEY, CDR2 SVGAGI. The V end was cut by 2 bases, the J end by 8 bases, with 8 bases between. This CDR3 is 12 amino acids long. CDR3 coding DNA: TGTGCCAGCAGTTACCCTTCCGGTACGCAGTATTTT. It codes for CASSYPSGTQYF.

The table lists this clonotype with many counts. One end of the junction varies from germline; a read error may be responsible. The rearrangement links TRBV30 to TRBJ2-3, with D maybe TRBD1 (7 bases). Per germline, CDR1 GTSNPN and CDR2 SVGIG (reference sequence). The CDR3 is made up of 13 amino acids. DNA for the CDR3: TGTGCCGGGAGGAGGGGGCTGACAGATACGCAGTATTTT. Residues: CAGRRGLTDTQYF.

This clonotype was counted once. This may stem from a read error, because a much larger clone lies one nucleotide away. Likely a read error: the CDR3 ends without its conserved phenylalanine or tryptophan. The rearrangement joins TRBV11-3 to TRBJ1-1; D is undetermined. Trimming removed 5 bases from V and 6 bases from J, with 13 bases in between. The CDR3 is made up of 13 amino acids. Germline loops: CDR1 SGHNT, CDR2 YENEEA. CDR3 amino acids: CASSLLAGAEAFS. The CDR3, as DNA: TGTGCCAGCAGCCTTCTCGCCGGGGCTGAAGCTTTCTCT.

V is TRBV5-4 and J is TRBJ1-1; no clear D. The V and J ends lost 0 bases and 4 bases respectively, with 19 bases between them. The germline V gene has CDR1 SGHNT and CDR2 YYREEE (reference sequence). CDR3 length: 17 amino acids. The CDR3 reads CASSLGTLAEPSTEAFF. The CDR3, as DNA: TGTGCCAGCAGCTTGGGCACATTGGCAGAGCCTAGCACTGAAGCTTTCTTT.

There are many counts of this clonotype. The J gene is TRBJ1-1, the V gene TRBV2; D is uncertain. V lost 5 bases and J lost 1, with 17 bases in between. The CDR3 runs 16 residues. Germline loops: CDR1 SNHLY, CDR2 FYNNEI. CDR3 coding DNA: TGTGCCAGCAGTCCTACCCGACGCCTAAAGAACACTGAAGCTTTCTTT. This sequence encodes CASSPTRRLKNTEAFF.

This chain connects TRBV6-1 to TRBJ2-7; 8 bases agree with TRBD1. The V gene's germline CDR1 is MNHNS and CDR2 SASEGT. This CDR3 has 14 amino acids. With V trimmed by 4 bases and J by 3 bases, 5 bases remained unmatched. The CDR3: CASSGTGSVYEQYF. For the CDR3, the DNA is TGTGCCAGCAGTGGGACAGGGTCAGTCTACGAGCAGTACTTC.

The J gene is TRBJ1-1, the V gene TRBV11-2, with TRBD1 as a possible D gene (5 bases). The CDR3 has 13 amino acids. The germline V gene has CDR1 SGHAT and CDR2 FQNNGV. Trimming took off 4 bases at V and 5 bases at J, with 11 bases between the two ends. CDR3 sequence: CASSSGPPTEAFF. For the CDR3, the DNA is TGTGCCAGCAGCTCGGGGCCGCCAACTGAAGCTTTCTTT.

Comment on this clonotype: A much larger clone differs from this one at a single base, so this may be a read error. This sequence joins TRBV6-2 or TRBV6-3 and TRBJ2-3, with 7 bases fitting TRBD1. Germline-derived CDR1 and CDR2 are MNHEY and SVGEGT. The CDR3 is 14 amino acids. CDR3 nucleotide sequence: TGTGACAGCAGTTACGAGGGGGCCGGAGATACGCAGTATTTT. Protein: CDSSYEGAGDTQYF.

The chain uses TRBV19 and TRBJ2-7, with a weak D call TRBD2 (6 bases). The CDR3 is made up of 15 amino acids. V lost 3 bases to trimming and J lost 0 bases, with 12 bases between them. Germline V CDR1 and CDR2: LNHDA, SQIVND (reference sequence). This CDR3 is CASSISAGSSYEQYF. CDR3 in DNA: TGTGCCAGTAGTATCAGCGCGGGGAGCTCCTACGAGCAGTACTTC.